One and the same sample provided the 20 T cell receptor beta chains below, sequenced in a study of blood T cell repertoires in COVID-19. Sequencing used immunoSEQ multiplex PCR; TCRdb keeps in-frame clones, though not all of them. The repertoire consists of 400,000 or so clones, with roughly 90% occurring once and the leading ten covering 0.65% to 1%. Material for sequencing was peripheral blood. The receptors were sampled from a man aged 18 to 29 with COVID-19, enrolled during active disease.

The rearrangement links TRBV2 to TRBJ2-2; 11 bases are a match to TRBD1. CDR1 and CDR2 (germline): SNHLY, FYNNEI. Trimming took 4 bases from V and 5 from J; bases not matched to a gene: 3. The CDR3 loop spans 15 amino acids. The CDR3 spells CASSGRDRGTGELFF. CDR3 bases: TGTGCCAGCAGTGGCCGGGACAGGGGGACCGGGGAGCTGTTTTTT.

Turning to this clone: Distinct nucleotide sequences in the sample also encode this CDR3. The chain couples TRBV29-1 to TRBJ2-3; 7 nucleotides match TRBD1. The CDR3 covers 14 residues. Germline V CDR1 and CDR2: SQVTM, ANQGSEA. J lost 0 bases, V lost 5 bases, and 5 bases had no gene match. CDR3 nucleotide sequence: TGCAGCGTTCGTACAGGGGCTAGCACAGATACGCAGTATTTT. As protein: CSVRTGASTDTQYF.

This chain uses TRBV19 with TRBJ2-7; D unresolved. The CDR3 is 14 residues long. Germline V gives CDR1 LNHDA, CDR2 SQIVND (reference sequence). The V end lost 3 bases, the J end lost 0 bases, and 9 bases lay between the germline ends. CDR3 residues: CASSMNRNSYEQYF. The CDR3 DNA sequence: TGTGCCAGTAGTATGAACAGAAACTCCTACGAGCAGTACTTC.

This sequence joins TRBV28 and TRBJ2-7, with 9 bases that match TRBD1. The V segment lost 6 bases and the J segment 0 bases; nucleotides outside the gene matches: 6. The CDR3 totals 15 residues. Germline CDR1 is MDHEN and CDR2 is SYDVKM. The CDR3 sequence: CASRGTGSLSYEQYF. DNA for the CDR3: TGTGCCAGCAGGGGGACAGGGAGCCTCTCCTACGAGCAGTACTTC.

The J gene is TRBJ1-1, the V gene TRBV5-5; no clear D. V was clipped by 0 bases and J by 1 base, with 7 bases between them. The length of the CDR3 is 14 residues. Germline assignment: CDR1 SGHKS and CDR2 YYEKEE (reference sequence). The CDR3 DNA follows: TGTGCCAGCAGCTTGGCGTACAGGAACACTGAAGCTTTCTTT. This sequence encodes CASSLAYRNTEAFF.

The rearrangement joins TRBV11-1 to TRBJ2-5; a possible D gene is TRBD1 (6 bases). V was cut by 6 bases and J by 2 bases, with 10 bases left in between. CDR1 is SGHAT, CDR2 FQDESV, per germline (reference sequence). The CDR3 loop spans 13 amino acids. CDR3 residues: CASRRDTQETQYF. The CDR3 coding sequence is TGTGCCAGCAGACGGGACACTCAAGAGACCCAGTACTTC. Full variable domain (missing parts from reference TRBV11-1 and TRBJ2-5): EAEVAQSPRYKITEKSQAVAFWCDPISGHATLYWYRQILGQGPELLVQFQDESVVDDSQLPKDRFSAERLKGVDSTLKIQPAELGDSAMYLCASRRDTQETQYFGPGTRLLVL.

The sample holds a few counts of this clone. The rearrangement uses TRBV2 and TRBJ2-2; D remains ambiguous. Trimming shortened V by 7 bases and J by 1 base, and 4 bases separated the two germline ends. The germline V gene encodes CDR1 SNHLY and CDR2 FYNNEI. This CDR3 comprises 12 residues. The CDR3 DNA sequence: TGTGCCAGCATCCTGAACACCGGGGAGCTGTTTTTT. The encoded protein is CASILNTGELFF.

The J gene is TRBJ2-1, the V gene TRBV29-1; D remains ambiguous. This CDR3 spans 12 amino acids. V was cut by 3 bases and J by 1 base, with 4 bases left in between. Germline CDR1 reads SQVTM; CDR2 reads ANQGSEA. The CDR3 spells CSVDRSYNEQFF. The CDR3 coding sequence is TGCAGCGTTGATCGGTCCTACAATGAGCAGTTCTTC.

This chain joins TRBV19 and TRBJ2-7; weak D call: TRBD1 (5 bases). Trimming took 4 bases from V and 6 from J, leaving 13 bases between them. The CDR3 sequence is 13 residues long. Germline lookup yields CDR1 LNHDA and CDR2 SQIVND (reference sequence). CDR3 DNA: TGTGCCAGTAGTAAAATGGGGCCGATCGAGCAGTACTTC. Encoded protein: CASSKMGPIEQYF.

The rearrangement uses TRBV19 and TRBJ2-2; 7 bases match TRBD2. The ends lost 8 bases at V and 5 bases at J; junction bases unmatched: 5. In germline, CDR1 is LNHDA, CDR2 SQIVND (reference sequence). The length of the CDR3 is 13 residues. CDR3 in DNA: TGTGCCAGTTCACTAGCGTTTACCGGGGAGCTGTTTTTT. Encoded protein: CASSLAFTGELFF. Filled out from reference TRBV19 and TRBJ2-2, the complete variable domain reads DGGITQSPKYLFRKEGQNVTLSCEQNLNHDAMYWYRQDPGQGLRLIYYSQIVNDFQKGDIAEGYSVSREKKESFPLTVTSAQKNPTAFYLCASSLAFTGELFFGEGSRLTVL.

About this clone itself: Other nucleotide sequences in the sample specify the same CDR3. V is TRBV7-8 and J is TRBJ1-1, with 10 nucleotides matching TRBD1. V lost 4 bases, J lost 2 bases, and 4 bases stayed unmatched. This CDR3 region has 15 residues. The germline V gene encodes CDR1 SGHVS and CDR2 FQNEAQ. CDR3 sequence (DNA): TGTGCCAGCAGCTGGGGACAGGGGCGAAACACTGAAGCTTTCTTT. It is translated as CASSWGQGRNTEAFF.

The chain is built from TRBV28 and TRBJ2-6; the match to TRBD2 covers 7 bases. The CDR3 totals 13 residues. Trimming removed 3 bases from V and 8 bases from J; junction bases left unmatched: 1. In germline, CDR1 is MDHEN, CDR2 SYDVKM. CDR3 sequence reads: CASSLGGPNVLTF. The CDR3 DNA sequence: TGTGCCAGCAGTTTGGGAGGGCCCAACGTCCTGACTTTC.

This chain joins TRBV7-8 and TRBJ2-7; 7 nucleotides line up with TRBD1. V shed 4 bases, J shed 2 bases, and the junction held 2 bases outside the gene matches. CDR1 is SGHVS and CDR2 is FQNEAQ in the germline V gene. The CDR3 consists of 13 residues. The DNA of the CDR3 is TGTGCCAGCAGCTGGGACAGTCCCTACGAGCAGTACTTC. Translated, it gives CASSWDSPYEQYF. Variable domain in full (rest from reference TRBV7-8 and TRBJ2-7): GAGVSQSPRYKVAKRGQDVALRCDPISGHVSLFWYQQALGQGPEFLTYFQNEAQLDKSGLPSDRFFAERPEGSVSTLKIQRTQQEDSAVYLCASSWDSPYEQYFGPGTRLTVT.

The V call is TRBV3-1 (or the pseudogene TRBV3-2), the J call TRBJ1-2; TRBD1 might be the D (6 bases). The length of the CDR3 is 14 residues. Germline CDR1 LGHDT, CDR2 YNNKEL (reference sequence). V gave up 4 bases and J gave up 8 bases, with 17 bases separating them. As DNA, the CDR3 is TGTGCCAGCAGCCTCCTGGACAGCGGCCAGGGCTACACCTTC. Translation gives CASSLLDSGQGYTF.

The chain has TRBV2 and TRBJ2-4, with 7 bases aligning to TRBD2. Germline V gene sequence: CDR1 SNHLY, CDR2 FYNNEI. The CDR3 spans 11 residues. Losses at the gene ends were 8 bases for V and 13 bases for J; bases not matched to a gene: 8. CDR3 region: CASAEGGHQYF. The DNA for the CDR3 is TGTGCCAGCGCCGAGGGAGGGCACCAGTACTTC.

The J gene is TRBJ1-6, the V gene TRBV5-1; a possible D gene is TRBD1 (5 bases). The CDR3 has 15 amino acids. V lost 3 bases, J lost 7 bases, and 14 bases lay in between. The germline V gene has CDR1 SGHRS and CDR2 YFSETQ. CDR3 protein: CASSWDSGGNSPLHF. For the CDR3, the DNA is TGCGCCAGCAGCTGGGATTCTGGGGGGAATTCACCCCTCCACTTT.

CDR3 region: CASGLPQGYTQYF. CDR3 DNA sequence: TGTGCTAGTGGTCTACCACAGGGGTATACGCAGTATTTT. The V gene is TRBV12-5, the J gene TRBJ2-3, with 7 bases fitting TRBD1. Germline V CDR1 and CDR2: LGHNT, FRNRAP. The CDR3 is made up of 13 amino acids. Trimming at V came to 5 bases and at J to 7 bases, leaving 6 bases not matched to a gene.

CDR3 amino acids: CASSSRRYRGLGYVNTEAFF. CDR3 nucleotide sequence: TGTGCCAGCAGTTCCCGACGTTACAGGGGGCTGGGTTACGTGAACACTGAAGCTTTCTTT. This rearrangement joins TRBV27 to TRBJ1-1, with 9 bases fitting TRBD1. The germline V gene encodes CDR1 MNHEY and CDR2 SMNVEV (reference sequence). The CDR3 spans 20 residues. Unmatched junction bases numbered 18, after V lost 4 bases and J lost 0 bases.

This clone showed up just once. This chain joins TRBV6-6 and TRBJ2-2; the match to TRBD2 covers 14 bases. The V segment lost 5 bases and the J segment 4 bases; nucleotides outside the gene matches: 6. Germline CDR1 is MNHNY and CDR2 is SVGAGI (reference sequence). This CDR3 spans 17 amino acids. DNA of the CDR3: TGTGCCAGCAGTCCAGGGACTAGCGGGGGTAGCACCGGGGAGCTGTTTTTT. Protein: CASSPGTSGGSTGELFF.

The rearrangement uses TRBV6-4 and TRBJ1-1; 9 nucleotides match TRBD1. Germline trimming cut 10 bases from V and 6 bases from J; bases unmatched to any gene: 15. CDR1 is MRHNA, CDR2 SNTAGT, per germline. The CDR3 has 15 residues. This CDR3 reads CAIPRVWDRAPEAFF. CDR3 DNA: TGTGCCATCCCCCGGGTCTGGGACAGGGCACCTGAAGCTTTCTTT.